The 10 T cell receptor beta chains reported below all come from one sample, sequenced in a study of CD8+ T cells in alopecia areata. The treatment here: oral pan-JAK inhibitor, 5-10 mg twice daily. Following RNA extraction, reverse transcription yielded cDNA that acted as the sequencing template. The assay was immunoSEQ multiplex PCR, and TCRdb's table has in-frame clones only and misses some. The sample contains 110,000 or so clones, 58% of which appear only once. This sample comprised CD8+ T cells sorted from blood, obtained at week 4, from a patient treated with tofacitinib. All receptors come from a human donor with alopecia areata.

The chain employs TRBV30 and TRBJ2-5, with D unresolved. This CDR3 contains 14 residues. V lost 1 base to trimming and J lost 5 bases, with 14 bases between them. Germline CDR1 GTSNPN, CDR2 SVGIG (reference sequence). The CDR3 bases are TGTGCCTGGAGTGCGATACCTGTAGGCGAGACCCAGTACTTC. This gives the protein CAWSAIPVGETQYF.

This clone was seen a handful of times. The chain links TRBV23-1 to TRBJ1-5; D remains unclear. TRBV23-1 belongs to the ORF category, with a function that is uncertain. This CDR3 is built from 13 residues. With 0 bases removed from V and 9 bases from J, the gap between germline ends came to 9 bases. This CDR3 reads CASSQSEGGPQHF. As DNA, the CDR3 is TGCGCCAGCAGTCAATCAGAAGGCGGGCCCCAGCATTTT.

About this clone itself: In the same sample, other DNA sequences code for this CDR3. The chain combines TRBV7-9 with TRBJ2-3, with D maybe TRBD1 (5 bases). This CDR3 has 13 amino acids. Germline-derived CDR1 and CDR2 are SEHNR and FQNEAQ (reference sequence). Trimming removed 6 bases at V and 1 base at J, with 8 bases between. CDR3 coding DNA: TGTGCCAGCAGAAGGGGTGGCACAGATACGCAGTATTTT. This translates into CASRRGGTDTQYF. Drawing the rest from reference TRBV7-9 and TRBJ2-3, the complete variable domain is DTGVSQNPRHKITKRGQNVTFRCDPISEHNRLYWYRQTLGQGPEFLTYFQNEAQLEKSRLLSDRFSAERPKGSFSTLEIQRTEQGDSAMYLCASRRGGTDTQYFGPGTRLTVL.

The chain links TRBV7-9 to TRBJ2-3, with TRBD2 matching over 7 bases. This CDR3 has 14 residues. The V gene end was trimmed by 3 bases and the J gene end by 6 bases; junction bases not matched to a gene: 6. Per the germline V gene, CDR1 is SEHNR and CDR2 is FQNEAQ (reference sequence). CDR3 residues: CASSLALAEDTQYF. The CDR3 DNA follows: TGTGCCAGCAGCTTGGCTCTAGCGGAGGATACGCAGTATTTT.

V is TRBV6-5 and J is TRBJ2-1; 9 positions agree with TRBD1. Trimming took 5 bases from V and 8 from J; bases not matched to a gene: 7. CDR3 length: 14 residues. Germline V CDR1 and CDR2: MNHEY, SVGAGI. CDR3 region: CASSPGQGGYEQFF. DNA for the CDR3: TGTGCCAGCAGTCCGGGACAGGGCGGCTATGAGCAGTTCTTC.

The CDR3 nucleotides are TGTGCCACCAGCGGATTTGCTTTTGGCTACACCTTC. This encodes CATSGFAFGYTF. The chain uses TRBV15 and TRBJ1-2; no reliable D call. The CDR3 runs to 12 residues. The germline V gene encodes CDR1 LNHNV and CDR2 YYDKDF (reference sequence). V was shortened by 5 bases and J by 7 bases, with 11 bases between the two germline ends.

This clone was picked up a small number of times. The CDR3 sequence: CASSQYGTGYGYTF. The CDR3, as DNA: TGCGCCAGCAGCCAATATGGGACAGGCTATGGCTACACCTTC. The rearrangement joins TRBV4-3 to TRBJ1-2; TRBD1 aligns across 8 bases. Germline CDR1 LGHNA, CDR2 YSLEER. The CDR3 spans 14 residues. Losses at the gene ends were 2 bases for V and 4 bases for J; bases not matched to a gene: 3.

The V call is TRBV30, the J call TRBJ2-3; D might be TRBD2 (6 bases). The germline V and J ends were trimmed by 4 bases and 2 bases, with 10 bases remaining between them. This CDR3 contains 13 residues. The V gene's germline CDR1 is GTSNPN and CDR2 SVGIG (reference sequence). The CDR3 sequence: CAWTTGVTDTQYF. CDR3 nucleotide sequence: TGTGCCTGGACCACGGGGGTCACAGATACGCAGTATTTT.

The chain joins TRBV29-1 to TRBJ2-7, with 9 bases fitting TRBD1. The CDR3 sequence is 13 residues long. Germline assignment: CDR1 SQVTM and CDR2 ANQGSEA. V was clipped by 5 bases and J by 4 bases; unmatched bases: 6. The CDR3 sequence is CSVTDRGQYEQYF. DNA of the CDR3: TGCAGCGTTACGGACAGGGGTCAATACGAGCAGTACTTC.

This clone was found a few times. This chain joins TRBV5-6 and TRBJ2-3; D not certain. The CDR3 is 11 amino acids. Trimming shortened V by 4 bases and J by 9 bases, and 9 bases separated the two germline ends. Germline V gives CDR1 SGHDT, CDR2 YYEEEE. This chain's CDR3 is CASSVTTTQYF. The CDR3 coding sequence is TGTGCCAGCAGCGTGACGACGACGCAGTATTTT.